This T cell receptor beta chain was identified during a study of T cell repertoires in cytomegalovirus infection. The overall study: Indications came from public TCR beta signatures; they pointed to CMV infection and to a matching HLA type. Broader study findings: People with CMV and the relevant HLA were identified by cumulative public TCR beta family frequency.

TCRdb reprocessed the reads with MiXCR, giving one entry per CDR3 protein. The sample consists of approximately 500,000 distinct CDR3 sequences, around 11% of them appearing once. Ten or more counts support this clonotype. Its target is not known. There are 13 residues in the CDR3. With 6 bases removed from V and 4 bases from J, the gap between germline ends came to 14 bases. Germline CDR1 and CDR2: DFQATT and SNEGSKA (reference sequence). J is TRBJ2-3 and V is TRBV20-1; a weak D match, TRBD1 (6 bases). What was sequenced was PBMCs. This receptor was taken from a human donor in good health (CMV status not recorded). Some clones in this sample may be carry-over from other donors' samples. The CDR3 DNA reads TGCAGTGCCCCCACAGGGAGTGCAGATACGCAGTATTTT. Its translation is CSAPTGSADTQYF.